Listed below are T cell receptor beta chains from one sample, sequenced in a study of T cell responses to AZD1222 COVID-19 vaccine. Here immunoSEQ multiplex PCR was the method, and the copy in TCRdb shows in-frame clones only, minus some. The table records around 180,000 clones, about nine tenths of them present only once. Sequencing used peripheral blood, obtained on day 0 of AZD1222 vaccination. The receptors originated from an adult in good health. Both conserved end residues are part of each CDR3. The D gene is left open where the match is weak. A clone size is listed for some rows: how often the clone was seen (once, few, many), or a class if it is expanded.

abundance: NA
v_gene: TRBV2
j_gene: TRBJ2-7
d_gene: TRBD2
CDR3nt: TGTGCCAGCAGTGCAACTAGCGACGAGCAGTACTTC
CDR3aa: CASSATSDEQYF

abundance: NA
v_gene: TRBV24-1
j_gene: TRBJ2-5
d_gene: NA
CDR3nt: TGTGCCACCCCCGTGACCCAGTACTTC
CDR3aa: CATPVTQYF

abundance: NA
v_gene: TRBV18
j_gene: TRBJ2-3
d_gene: NA
CDR3nt: TGTGCCAGCTCACCACCGCAGAGACGGGGCACAGATACGCAGTATTTT
CDR3aa: CASSPPQRRGTDTQYF

abundance: NA
v_gene: TRBV28
j_gene: TRBJ2-7
d_gene: TRBD1
CDR3nt: TGTGCCAGCAGTACACAGGGGTTTAGAAACGAGCAGTACTTC
CDR3aa: CASSTQGFRNEQYF

abundance: once
v_gene: TRBV5-5
j_gene: TRBJ1-4
d_gene: NA
CDR3nt: TGTGCCAGCAGCTTGGGTGCAACTAATGAAAAACTGTTTTTT
CDR3aa: CASSLGATNEKLFF

abundance: once
v_gene: TRBV12-2
j_gene: TRBJ2-2
d_gene: NA
CDR3nt: TGTGCAAGTCGCAGACCTGGGACTAGCGGGTCACCGGGGGGTGAGCTGTTTTTT
CDR3aa: CASRRPGTSGSPGGELFF

abundance: NA
v_gene: TRBV5-4
j_gene: TRBJ2-3
d_gene: TRBD2
CDR3nt: TGTGCCAGCAGCTTGATTAGCGGGAGGACAGATACGCAGTATTTT
CDR3aa: CASSLISGRTDTQYF

abundance: NA
v_gene: TRBV20-1
j_gene: TRBJ2-7
d_gene: NA
CDR3nt: TGCAAGTGCCCCCTTACCTACGAGCAGTACTTC
CDR3aa: CKCPLTYEQYF

abundance: NA
v_gene: TRBV6-5
j_gene: TRBJ2-7
d_gene: NA
CDR3nt: TGTGCCAGCAGAATCGAGGCTAGTATTTACGAGCAGTACTTC
CDR3aa: CASRIEASIYEQYF

abundance: once
v_gene: TRBV30
j_gene: TRBJ1-2
d_gene: NA
CDR3nt: TGTGCCTGGAGTAAGCGTTCAGGCCAACTCTATGGCTACACCTTC
CDR3aa: CAWSKRSGQLYGYTF

abundance: once
v_gene: TRBV18
j_gene: TRBJ2-7
d_gene: TRBD1
CDR3nt: TGTGCCAGCGCAAGGAACCGACAGGGGCCCTACGAGCAGTACTTC
CDR3aa: CASARNRQGPYEQYF

abundance: NA
v_gene: TRBV19
j_gene: TRBJ1-5
d_gene: NA
CDR3nt: TGTGCCAGTAGTCCACAGGGTGTAAGCAATCAGCCCCAGCATTTT
CDR3aa: CASSPQGVSNQPQHF

abundance: NA
v_gene: TRBV7-8
j_gene: TRBJ1-2
d_gene: NA
CDR3nt: TGTGCCAGCAGCCGAGGCACCTTCTACACCTTC
CDR3aa: CASSRGTFYTF

abundance: NA
v_gene: TRBV24-1
j_gene: TRBJ1-2
d_gene: NA
CDR3nt: TGTGCCACCAGCGACGGCTATGGCTACACCTTC
CDR3aa: CATSDGYGYTF

abundance: NA
v_gene: TRBV4-2
j_gene: TRBJ2-2
d_gene: TRBD1
CDR3nt: TGTGCCAGCAGCCAAGCCCGACAGGGAGCCGGGGAGCTGTTTTTT
CDR3aa: CASSQARQGAGELFF

abundance: NA
v_gene: TRBV5-1
j_gene: TRBJ2-7
d_gene: NA
CDR3nt: TGCGCCAGCAGCTTGTTCGGCGGGACCCTGTCCTACGAGCAGTACTTC
CDR3aa: CASSLFGGTLSYEQYF

abundance: NA
v_gene: TRBV30
j_gene: TRBJ1-1
d_gene: NA
CDR3nt: TGTGCCTGGAGTTATTACGGGGGTAAAGCTTTCTTT
CDR3aa: CAWSYYGGKAFF

abundance: NA
v_gene: TRBV5-5
j_gene: TRBJ2-2
d_gene: TRBD1
CDR3nt: TGTGCCAGCACCTTTAACCGGGACAGAAGAGGGGCCGGGGAGCTGTTTTTT
CDR3aa: CASTFNRDRRGAGELFF